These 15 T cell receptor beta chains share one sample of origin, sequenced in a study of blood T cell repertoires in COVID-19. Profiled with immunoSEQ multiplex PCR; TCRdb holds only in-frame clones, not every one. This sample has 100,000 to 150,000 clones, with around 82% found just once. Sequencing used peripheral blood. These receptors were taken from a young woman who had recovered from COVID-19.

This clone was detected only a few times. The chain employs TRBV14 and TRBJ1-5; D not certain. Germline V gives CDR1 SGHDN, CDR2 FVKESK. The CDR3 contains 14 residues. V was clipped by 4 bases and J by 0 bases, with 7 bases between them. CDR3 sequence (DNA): TGTGCCAGCAGCCGGTCAGTTAGCAATCAGCCCCAGCATTTT. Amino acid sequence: CASSRSVSNQPQHF. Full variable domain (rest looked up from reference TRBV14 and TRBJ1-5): EAGVTQFPSHSVIEKGQTVTLRCDPISGHDNLYWYRRVMGKEIKFLLHFVKESKQDESGMPNNRFLAERTGGTYSTLKVQPAELEDSGVYFCASSRSVSNQPQHFGDGTRLSIL.

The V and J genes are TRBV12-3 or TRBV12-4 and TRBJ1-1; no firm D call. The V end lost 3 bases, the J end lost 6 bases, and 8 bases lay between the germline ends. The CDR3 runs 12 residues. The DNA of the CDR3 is TGTGCCAGCAGTTTTGGTACAGCTGAAGCTTTCTTT. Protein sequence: CASSFGTAEAFF.

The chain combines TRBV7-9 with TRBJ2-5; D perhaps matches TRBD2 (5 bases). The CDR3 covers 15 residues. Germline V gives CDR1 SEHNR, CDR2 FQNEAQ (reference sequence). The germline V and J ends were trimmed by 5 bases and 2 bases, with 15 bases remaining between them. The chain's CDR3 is CASSDVADSQETQYF. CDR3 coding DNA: TGTGCCAGCAGCGATGTGGCGGACTCACAAGAGACCCAGTACTTC.

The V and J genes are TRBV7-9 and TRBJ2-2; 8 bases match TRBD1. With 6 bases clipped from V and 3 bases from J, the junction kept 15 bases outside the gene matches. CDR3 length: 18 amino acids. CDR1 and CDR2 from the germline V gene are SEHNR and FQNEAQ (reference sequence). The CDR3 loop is CASRVGYGTGAHTGELFF. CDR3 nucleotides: TGTGCCAGCAGGGTAGGATATGGGACAGGAGCTCACACCGGGGAGCTGTTTTTT.

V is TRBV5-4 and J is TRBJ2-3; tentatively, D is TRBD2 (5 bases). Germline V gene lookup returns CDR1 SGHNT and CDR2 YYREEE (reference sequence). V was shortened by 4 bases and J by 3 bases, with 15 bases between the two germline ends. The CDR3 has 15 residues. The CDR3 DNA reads TGTGCCAGCAGCGGATCCTTGCTAGCTACAGATACGCAGTATTTT. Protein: CASSGSLLATDTQYF.

The CDR3 DNA is TGTGCCAGCGCCCTCACAGGGAACACTGAAGCTTTCTTT. Its protein is CASALTGNTEAFF. The chain uses TRBV9 and TRBJ1-1; maybe TRBD1 (5 bases). The germline V and J ends were trimmed by 7 bases and 1 base, with 11 bases remaining between them. CDR1 is SGDLS and CDR2 is YYNGEE in the germline V gene. The CDR3 runs 13 residues.

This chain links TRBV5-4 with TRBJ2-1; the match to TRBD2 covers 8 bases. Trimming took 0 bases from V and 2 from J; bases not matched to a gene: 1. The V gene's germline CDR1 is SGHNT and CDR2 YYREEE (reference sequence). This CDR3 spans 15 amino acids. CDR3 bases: TGTGCCAGCAGCTTGGGCGGGAGGACCTACAATGAGCAGTTCTTC. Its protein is CASSLGGRTYNEQFF.

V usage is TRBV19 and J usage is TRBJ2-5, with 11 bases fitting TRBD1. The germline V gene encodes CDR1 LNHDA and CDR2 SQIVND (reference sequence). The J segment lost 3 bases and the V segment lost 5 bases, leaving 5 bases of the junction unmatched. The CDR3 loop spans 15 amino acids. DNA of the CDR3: TGTGCCAGTAGTGCAGGACAGGGGGCCGAAGAGACCCAGTACTTC. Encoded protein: CASSAGQGAEETQYF.

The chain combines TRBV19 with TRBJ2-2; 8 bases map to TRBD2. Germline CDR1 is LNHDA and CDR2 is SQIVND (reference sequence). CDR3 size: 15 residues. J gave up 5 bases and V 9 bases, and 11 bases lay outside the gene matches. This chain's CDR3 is CASNGRGERTGELFF. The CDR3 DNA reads TGTGCCAGCAACGGGCGGGGGGAGAGGACCGGGGAGCTGTTTTTT. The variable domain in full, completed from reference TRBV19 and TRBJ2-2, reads DGGITQSPKYLFRKEGQNVTLSCEQNLNHDAMYWYRQDPGQGLRLIYYSQIVNDFQKGDIAEGYSVSREKKESFPLTVTSAQKNPTAFYLCASNGRGERTGELFFGEGSRLTVL.

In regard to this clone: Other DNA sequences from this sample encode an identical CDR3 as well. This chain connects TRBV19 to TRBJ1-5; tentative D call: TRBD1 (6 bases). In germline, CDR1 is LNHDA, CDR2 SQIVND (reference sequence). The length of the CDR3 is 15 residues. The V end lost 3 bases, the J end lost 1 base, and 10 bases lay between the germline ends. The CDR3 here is CASSIQQGSNQPQHF. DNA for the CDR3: TGTGCCAGTAGTATTCAGCAGGGGAGCAATCAGCCCCAGCATTTT. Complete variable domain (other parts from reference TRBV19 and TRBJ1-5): DGGITQSPKYLFRKEGQNVTLSCEQNLNHDAMYWYRQDPGQGLRLIYYSQIVNDFQKGDIAEGYSVSREKKESFPLTVTSAQKNPTAFYLCASSIQQGSNQPQHFGDGTRLSIL.

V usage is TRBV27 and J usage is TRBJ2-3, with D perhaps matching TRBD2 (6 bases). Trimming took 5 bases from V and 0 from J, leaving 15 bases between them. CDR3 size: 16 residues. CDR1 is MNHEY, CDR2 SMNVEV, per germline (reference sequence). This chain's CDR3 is CASSLIPGLSTDTQYF. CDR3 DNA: TGTGCCAGCAGTCTTATCCCCGGACTAAGCACAGATACGCAGTATTTT.

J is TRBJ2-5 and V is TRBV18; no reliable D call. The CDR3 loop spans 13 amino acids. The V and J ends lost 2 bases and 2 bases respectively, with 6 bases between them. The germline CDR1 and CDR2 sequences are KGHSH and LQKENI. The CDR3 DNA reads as TGTGCCAGCTCACCAAACAGTCAAGAGACCCAGTACTTC. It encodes CASSPNSQETQYF.

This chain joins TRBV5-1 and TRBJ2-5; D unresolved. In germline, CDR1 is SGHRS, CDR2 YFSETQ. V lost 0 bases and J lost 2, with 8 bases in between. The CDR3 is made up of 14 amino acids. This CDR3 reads CASSLVQDQETQYF. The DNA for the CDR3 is TGCGCCAGCAGCTTGGTTCAGGATCAAGAGACCCAGTACTTC.

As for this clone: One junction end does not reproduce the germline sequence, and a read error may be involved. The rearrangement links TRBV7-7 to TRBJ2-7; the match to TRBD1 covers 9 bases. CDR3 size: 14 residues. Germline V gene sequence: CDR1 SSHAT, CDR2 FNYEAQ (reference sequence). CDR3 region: CASSPRQGAYEQYF. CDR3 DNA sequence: TGTGCTAGCAGCCCTCGACAGGGGGCCTACGAGCAGTACTTC. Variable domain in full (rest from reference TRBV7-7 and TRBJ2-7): GAGVSQSPRYKVTKRGQDVTLRCDPISSHATLYWYQQALGQGPEFLTYFNYEAQPDKSGLPSDRFSAERPEGSISTLTIQRTEQRDSAMYRCASSPRQGAYEQYFGPGTRLTVT.

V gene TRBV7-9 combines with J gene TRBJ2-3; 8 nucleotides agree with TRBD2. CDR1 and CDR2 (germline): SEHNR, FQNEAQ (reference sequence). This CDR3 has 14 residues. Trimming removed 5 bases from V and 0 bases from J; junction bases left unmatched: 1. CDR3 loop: CASSGLASTDTQYF. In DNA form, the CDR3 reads TGTGCCAGCAGCGGACTAGCTAGCACAGATACGCAGTATTTT.